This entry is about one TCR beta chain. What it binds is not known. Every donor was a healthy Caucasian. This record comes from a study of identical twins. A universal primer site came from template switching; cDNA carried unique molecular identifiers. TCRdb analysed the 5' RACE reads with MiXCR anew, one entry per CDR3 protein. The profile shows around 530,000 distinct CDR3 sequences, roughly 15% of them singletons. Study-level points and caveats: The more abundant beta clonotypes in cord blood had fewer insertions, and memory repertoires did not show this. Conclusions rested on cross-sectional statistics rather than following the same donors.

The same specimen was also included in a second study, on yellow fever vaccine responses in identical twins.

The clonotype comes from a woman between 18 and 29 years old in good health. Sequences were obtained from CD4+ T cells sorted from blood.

The CDR3 protein is CASSHPGLKAGAGYYEQFF. In DNA form, the CDR3 reads TGCGCCAGCAGCCATCCGGGACTGAAAGCGGGAGCGGGATATTACGAGCAGTTCTTC. The chain joins TRBV4-1 to TRBJ2-1, with 8 bases identical to TRBD2. Germline assignment: CDR1 MGHRA and CDR2 YSYEKL. There are 19 residues in the CDR3. Trimming at V came to 3 bases and at J to 10 bases, leaving 23 bases not matched to a gene.